Listed below are T cell receptor beta chains from one sample, sequenced in a study of CD8+ T cells in alopecia areata. Only in-frame clones appear in the TCRdb table, and some are missing; sequencing was by immunoSEQ multiplex PCR. The sample lists fewer than 110,000 clones, just over 85% occurring once. The material was CD8+ T cells sorted from blood, obtained between weeks 30 and 35, from a patient treated with tofacitinib. These receptors came from a human donor with alopecia areata. CDR3s include the opening cysteine and the closing phenylalanine or tryptophan. D genes are given only for firm matches. Size is omitted from some rows. Given values are once, few, many or a class for expanded clones.

DNA	CDR3	size	J	D	V
TGTGCCAGCAGTCCTAGGGCCAGGAGCACAGATACGCAGTATTTT	CASSPRARSTDTQYF	.	TRBJ2-3	.	TRBV27
TGCAGCGTTGGTTTCCCCTCCTACAATGAGCAGTTCTTC	CSVGFPSYNEQFF	.	TRBJ2-1	.	TRBV29-1
TGTGCCAGCAGTCTGAGACTAGCCCCCGGGGAGCTGTTTTTT	CASSLRLAPGELFF	few	TRBJ2-2	TRBD2	TRBV27
TGCGCCAGCAGCTCTACAGGGACCGAGCAGTACTTC	CASSSTGTEQYF	few	TRBJ2-7	.	TRBV4-1
TGCGCCAGCAGCTTGTTTGGCGGCAACACAGATACGCAGTATTTT	CASSLFGGNTDTQYF	once	TRBJ2-3	.	TRBV5-1
TGTGCCAGCAGTGGAGCCGGGACAGGGGACAGTGAGTACGAGCAGTACTTC	CASSGAGTGDSEYEQYF	.	TRBJ2-7	TRBD1	TRBV6-1
TGCAGCTTTACTAGCGGGAGCTCCTACAATGAGCAGTTCTTC	CSFTSGSSYNEQFF	.	TRBJ2-1	TRBD2	TRBV29-1
TGTGCCTGGTCCCTTAGATGGACTGAAGCTTTCTTT	CAWSLRWTEAFF	.	TRBJ1-1	.	TRBV30
TGTGCCAGCAGCGACCGAAGCGGGAGGGCCTACGAGCAGTACTTC	CASSDRSGRAYEQYF	.	TRBJ2-7	TRBD2	TRBV7-6
TGTGCCAGCAGTATAAACGGGGGTCTGAACACTGAAGCTTTCTTT	CASSINGGLNTEAFF	.	TRBJ1-1	.	TRBV6-5
TGTGCCAGCAGTGCACAGGGGGGCACAGATACGCAGTATTTT	CASSAQGGTDTQYF	.	TRBJ2-3	TRBD1	TRBV6-4
TGTGCCAGCAGCGTAGGGCTAGCGTGGAGCGATGAGCAGTTCTTC	CASSVGLAWSDEQFF	.	TRBJ2-1	.	TRBV9
TGCAGCGTTGGATCGGGACAGGGGAGGTACGAGCAGTACTTC	CSVGSGQGRYEQYF	.	TRBJ2-7	TRBD1	TRBV29-1
TGTGCCAGCAGCCAAGATCCCGGCCCCTACGAGCAGTACTTC	CASSQDPGPYEQYF	few	TRBJ2-7	.	TRBV5-4
TGCGCCAGCAGCGCGGGCTGGCAGGGGCCCTACGAGCAGTACTTC	CASSAGWQGPYEQYF	.	TRBJ2-7	.	TRBV5-1
TGTGCCAGCAGCCCCGGACAGGGTGAGGAGGAAGCTTTCTTT	CASSPGQGEEEAFF	.	TRBJ1-1	TRBD1	TRBV6-5
TGTGCCAGCAGCCAGGGGGGGGAGCAGTTCTTC	CASSQGGEQFF	.	TRBJ2-1	.	TRBV7-6
TGTGCCAGCAGTGAGGGACAGGGTAATCTTCCCTACGAGCAGTACTTC	CASSEGQGNLPYEQYF	.	TRBJ2-7	TRBD1	TRBV25-1
TGCGCCAGCAGCACGGGACAGGGGAATGAAAAACTGTTTTTT	CASSTGQGNEKLFF	.	TRBJ1-4	TRBD1	TRBV5-1
TGTGCCAGCAGCCCTAGGACAGGGTATATGAACACTGAAGCTTTCTTT	CASSPRTGYMNTEAFF	.	TRBJ1-1	TRBD1	TRBV7-9
TGTGCCAGCAGTTTATGGGCAAATATGAACACTGAAGCTTTCTTT	CASSLWANMNTEAFF	.	TRBJ1-1	.	TRBV27
TGTGCCAGCAGCTCGAACGTAAGGAGAAGTGAGACCCAGTACTTC	CASSSNVRRSETQYF	.	TRBJ2-5	.	TRBV7-8
TGTGCCATCAGTGACACCGGGACAGGGGGCTACGAGCAGTACTTC	CAISDTGTGGYEQYF	.	TRBJ2-7	TRBD1	TRBV10-3
TGTGCGAGCAGCTTTGGGGGGGACCAGCCCCAGCATTTT	CASSFGGDQPQHF	.	TRBJ1-5	.	TRBV5-4
TGTGCCAGCAGCGAAGGAGCCTACAATGAGCAGTTCTTC	CASSEGAYNEQFF	.	TRBJ2-1	.	TRBV6-4
TGCGCCAGCAGCCAACATAGCGGGAGGTGGCTAGAGACCCAGTACTTC	CASSQHSGRWLETQYF	.	TRBJ2-5	TRBD2	TRBV4-1
TGTGCCAGCAGTTACGGGGGACAGGTCCCAGATACGCAGTATTTT	CASSYGGQVPDTQYF	.	TRBJ2-3	TRBD1	TRBV6-6
TGTGCCAGCAGTGGCAGTGAAGCTTTCTTT	CASSGSEAFF	.	TRBJ1-1	.	TRBV2
TGTGCCAGCAGTATACAGGGCCCTAATGAAAAACTGTTTTTT	CASSIQGPNEKLFF	.	TRBJ1-4	.	TRBV27
TGCAGCGTTGAGGGGAGGGATGGCGAGCAGTACTTC	CSVEGRDGEQYF	.	TRBJ2-7	TRBD2	TRBV29-1
TGCAGCGTTTCTTCGCCAGATACGCAGTATTTT	CSVSSPDTQYF	.	TRBJ2-3	.	TRBV29-1
TGCAGCGTTGAACAGGGAGGCTCCTACGAGCAGTACTTC	CSVEQGGSYEQYF	.	TRBJ2-7	.	TRBV29-1
TGTGCCAGCAGCCCCTCAACGAGCTCCTATAATTCACCCCTCCACTTT	CASSPSTSSYNSPLHF	.	TRBJ1-6	.	TRBV13
TGTGCCAGCAGCTTGGTGAGACAGAAGTATGAAAGCAATCAGCCCCAGCATTTT	CASSLVRQKYESNQPQHF	once	TRBJ1-5	.	TRBV5-5
TGTGCCAGCAGCTTAGGGCCGGACGCCTCCTACGAGCAGTACTTC	CASSLGPDASYEQYF	.	TRBJ2-7	.	TRBV11-2
TGTGCCAGCGGGACTAGCGGGGGCTCCTACAATGAGCAGTTCTTC	CASGTSGGSYNEQFF	.	TRBJ2-1	TRBD2	TRBV6-1
TGTGCCAGCAGCCAAGACCAGGGATCGTCGGGAGAGACCCAGTACTTC	CASSQDQGSSGETQYF	.	TRBJ2-5	.	TRBV14
TGTGCCAGCAGTTTATGCTTCGGTTGGGCCAGTCAAGAGACCCAGTACTTC	CASSLCFGWASQETQYF	.	TRBJ2-5	.	TRBV28
TGTGCCAGCAGCCAAGATTTCGGGACAGGGGGATACGAGCAGTACTTC	CASSQDFGTGGYEQYF	.	TRBJ2-7	TRBD1	TRBV4-2
TGTGCCAGCAGCTTATGGGGGAGCAATGAGCAGTTCTTC	CASSLWGSNEQFF	.	TRBJ2-1	.	TRBV7-8
TGTGCCAGCAGCCCGCGTGACAGGGGCTGGGAGACCCAGTACTTC	CASSPRDRGWETQYF	.	TRBJ2-5	TRBD1	TRBV7-9
TGTGCCAGCAGCTCGGGGACAGAGCCTTACAATGAGCAGTTCTTC	CASSSGTEPYNEQFF	once	TRBJ2-1	TRBD1	TRBV7-9
TGTGCCAGCAGTGCCACAGGTCAGGGTTCCCATGAGCAGTTCTTC	CASSATGQGSHEQFF	.	TRBJ2-1	.	TRBV28
TGTGCCAGCAGCGAAATACAGGGGGCAAGATACAATGAGCAGTTCTTC	CASSEIQGARYNEQFF	.	TRBJ2-1	TRBD1	TRBV7-9
TGTGCCAGCAGCCAGAGGGGAACTGAAGCTTTCTTT	CASSQRGTEAFF	.	TRBJ1-1	.	TRBV11-3
TGTGCCAGCAGCTTAGATTGGGATCTCAGGGGCCTTGCCAAAAACATTCAGTACTTC	CASSLDWDLRGLAKNIQYF	.	TRBJ2-4	.	TRBV13
TGTGCCAGCAGCGCCGAGGGGCGGACTAATGAAAAACTGTTTTTT	CASSAEGRTNEKLFF	.	TRBJ1-4	.	TRBV9
TGCGCCAGCAGCCTCCCGGAAGGTACCTACGAGCAGTACTTC	CASSLPEGTYEQYF	.	TRBJ2-7	.	TRBV5-1
TGTGCCAGCAGCTGGGAGGGACAGCAACTCTACGAGCAGTACTTC	CASSWEGQQLYEQYF	.	TRBJ2-7	.	TRBV7-9
TGTGCCAGCAGCTTAGGGCAGGGGATCTACGAGCAGTACTTC	CASSLGQGIYEQYF	few	TRBJ2-7	.	TRBV11-2
TGCGCCAGCAGCCCCACAGGGGGTGGATCCGAGCAGTACTTC	CASSPTGGGSEQYF	.	TRBJ2-7	TRBD1	TRBV5-1